This T cell receptor (beta chain) was retrieved from a study of T cells in Graves' hyperthyroidism and ophthalmopathy. Regarding the study as a whole: Most clonotypes that expanded in the thyroid above 0.001 also showed up in blood.

In this sample, this clonotype turned up many times. Its target is not known. The study enrolled patients aged 18 to 65 with newly diagnosed hyperthyroidism of under 2 months' duration. RNA transcripts were the template for amplifying TCR beta CDR3 regions. The HTBI primer set drove a first-round RT-PCR of the TCR CDR3. Each CDR3 protein is one row after TCRdb ran MiXCR on the multiplex PCR reads. Seen here are about 420,000 distinct CDR3 sequences, approximately 15% observed once, and the top ten hold almost 8%. Sequenced material: blood. The receptor was derived from a woman between 18 and 30 years old with Graves' hyperthyroidism.

CDR3 sequence reads: CASSFRDHYGYTF. The CDR3 nucleotides read TGTGCCAGCAGCTTCCGGGACCACTATGGCTACACCTTC. The rearrangement links TRBV7-3 to TRBJ1-2; maybe TRBD1 (5 bases). CDR3 length: 13 residues. Germline loops: CDR1 SGHTA, CDR2 FQGTGA. Trimming cost V 3 bases and J 3 bases, with 8 bases left between them.